The 13 T cell receptor beta chains below all came from one sample that was sequenced in a study of T cell responses to AZD1222 COVID-19 vaccine (dated by TCRdb to about 2021). Receptor amplification or capture employed the immunoSEQ multiplex PCR assay. TCRdb took this table from immuneACCESS and kept in-frame rearrangements with V and J called. Such tables lack part of the clones; where checked against another copy, unresolved V genes explain under half of the gap, and the rest is unexplained. The table for this sample lists about 150,000 clones; 80% to 90% of them were counted only once. The ten most abundant clones make up 4.5% to 6% of the sample. The time point label for this specimen denotes: baseline before first vaccination. The sample in question was peripheral blood, obtained on day 0 of AZD1222 vaccination. The receptors derive from an adult in good health.

This chain uses TRBV6-6 with TRBJ1-2, with 9 bases identical to TRBD1. Germline V gene lookup returns CDR1 MNHNY and CDR2 SVGAGI (reference sequence). The junction had 12 bases not matched to a gene; V was cut back by 5 bases and J by 2 bases. The CDR3 consists of 17 residues. Written as DNA, the CDR3 is TGTGCCAGCAGTCGTACCGGGACAGGGAATAGGAACTATGGCTACACCTTC. Protein: CASSRTGTGNRNYGYTF.

This sequence joins TRBV2 and TRBJ2-7; D gene unclear. Germline V gene lookup returns CDR1 SNHLY and CDR2 FYNNEI. The V and J ends lost 2 bases and 6 bases respectively, with 14 bases between them. The CDR3 is 14 residues long. This chain's CDR3 is CASSERVQGGEQYF. DNA of the CDR3: TGTGCCAGCAGTGAACGGGTTCAAGGCGGCGAGCAGTACTTC.

This chain joins TRBV5-1 and TRBJ2-7; D possibly uses TRBD1 or TRBD2 (5 bases each). The CDR3 consists of 14 residues. V lost 7 bases and J 2 bases, leaving 16 bases between the germline ends. Germline loops: CDR1 SGHRS, CDR2 YFSETQ. The DNA for the CDR3 is TGCGCCAGCGATTGGGACCCTTCCCCCTACGAGCAGTACTTC. Residues: CASDWDPSPYEQYF. Full variable domain (outside the CDR3, taken from reference TRBV5-1 and TRBJ2-7): KAGVTQTPRYLIKTRGQQVTLSCSPISGHRSVSWYQQTPGQGLQFLFEYFSETQRNKGNFPGRFSGRQFSNSRSEMNVSTLELGDSALYLCASDWDPSPYEQYFGPGTRLTVT.

This sequence joins TRBV27 and TRBJ1-1; a weak D match, TRBD1 (6 bases). CDR1 and CDR2 (germline): MNHEY, SMNVEV (reference sequence). Trimming stripped 7 bases from V and 9 bases from J, with 21 bases between. The CDR3 length is 14 residues. The CDR3 reads CASTKRGGGGQAFF. CDR3 in DNA: TGTGCCAGCACCAAAAGGGGGGGAGGTGGGCAAGCTTTCTTT.

The chain joins TRBV19 to TRBJ1-5; TRBD1 might be the D (5 bases). The CDR3 is 16 amino acids. Germline V gives CDR1 LNHDA, CDR2 SQIVND (reference sequence). V lost 0 bases and J 9 bases, leaving 18 bases between the germline ends. The CDR3 reads CASSIDLGRTPLPQHF. For the CDR3, the DNA is TGTGCCAGTAGTATAGATCTGGGACGGACGCCGCTGCCCCAGCATTTT.

The rearrangement joins TRBV19 to TRBJ2-1; TRBD2 matches 10 bases. CDR3 length equals 16 residues. CDR1 is LNHDA and CDR2 is SQIVND in the germline V gene (reference sequence). Trimming removed 3 bases from V and 5 bases from J; junction bases left unmatched: 7. In DNA, the CDR3 is TGTGCCAGTAGTATGGGGTTACTAGCGGGACACAATGAGCAGTTCTTC. It is translated as CASSMGLLAGHNEQFF.

This clone is a singleton in its sample. The genes are TRBV5-1 and TRBJ2-2; the D gene is possibly TRBD1 (6 bases). The CDR3 consists of 16 residues. Germline values: CDR1 SGHRS, CDR2 YFSETQ. Trimming removed 1 base from V and 5 bases from J, with 15 bases in between. The CDR3 region is CASSLTGGAFTGELFF. CDR3 in DNA: TGCGCCAGCAGCTTGACTGGGGGCGCTTTTACCGGGGAGCTGTTTTTT.

The chain couples TRBV5-5 to TRBJ1-4; TRBD1 might be the D (6 bases). This CDR3 is built from 15 residues. CDR1 and CDR2 (germline): SGHKS, YYEKEE (reference sequence). The V and J ends lost 2 bases and 7 bases respectively, with 15 bases between them. CDR3 amino acids: CASSLFPGQAEKLFF. The CDR3 bases are TGTGCCAGCAGCTTATTCCCGGGACAAGCTGAAAAACTGTTTTTT.

V usage is TRBV4-3 and J usage is TRBJ1-4, with a possible D match to TRBD1 (5 bases). The CDR3 runs 16 residues. The germline gives CDR1 LGHNA, CDR2 YSLEER. The ends were cut back, 0 bases at V and 2 bases at J, with 10 bases in the middle. The DNA for the CDR3 is TGCGCCAGCAGCCAAGATCAAGGGGCCACTAATGAAAAACTGTTTTTT. Protein product: CASSQDQGATNEKLFF.

To note about this clone: Other nucleotide sequences from this sample produce the same CDR3. This chain uses TRBV18 with TRBJ1-1, with 8 bases that match TRBD1. Germline V gene data show CDR1 as KGHSH and CDR2 as LQKENI. The trim removed 3 bases at V and 1 base at J, leaving 4 bases unmatched. This CDR3 contains 15 residues. The CDR3, as DNA: TGTGCCAGCTCACCTCAGGGGGCGCGGAACACTGAAGCTTTCTTT. Its translation: CASSPQGARNTEAFF.

The rearrangement joins TRBV20-1 to TRBJ1-4, with a possible D match to TRBD1 (6 bases). From germline, CDR1 is DFQATT and CDR2 SNEGSKA (reference sequence). The CDR3 is 13 residues long. V lost 3 bases to trimming and J lost 2 bases, with 7 bases between them. This CDR3 is CSASRGTNEKLFF. As DNA, the CDR3 is TGCAGTGCTAGTAGGGGGACTAATGAAAAACTGTTTTTT.

The rearrangement links TRBV5-6 to TRBJ1-6; no definite D call. CDR1 SGHDT and CDR2 YYEEEE come from the germline V gene. The ends were cut back, 4 bases at V and 4 bases at J, with 12 bases in the middle. This CDR3 has 15 residues. CDR3 coding DNA: TGTGCCAGCAGCCGAGGACGGAAGTATAATTCACCCCTCCACTTT. It yields the protein CASSRGRKYNSPLHF.

The V gene is TRBV14, the J gene TRBJ2-7, with 7 bases that match TRBD2. Germline V gene lookup returns CDR1 SGHDN and CDR2 FVKESK. There are 13 residues in the CDR3. V shed 0 bases and J 6 bases; nucleotides not matched to a gene: 2. CDR3 sequence (DNA): TGTGCCAGCAGCCAAGATTGGGAGGGCGAGCAGTACTTC. Translating gives CASSQDWEGEQYF.